The T cell receptor (beta chain) described here comes from a study of T cell changes during pregnancy in multiple sclerosis. CDR1 and CDR2 (germline): MDHEN, SYDVKM. The CDR3 consists of 15 residues. The V gene lost 1 base and the J gene lost 2 bases, with 9 bases spanning the gap. The table came from immunoSEQ multiplex PCR; TCRdb's copy has only in-frame clones and leaves some out. The data contain roughly 80,000 clones, about 92% of them singletons. Sequencing used peripheral blood, obtained before pregnancy. This chain joins TRBV28 and TRBJ2-1, with D maybe TRBD2 (5 bases). The TCR was taken from a female donor with multiple sclerosis, enrolled in a pregnancy study. CDR3 DNA: TGTGCCAGCAGTTTATTGGCGGGTGCCTACAATGAGCAGTTCTTC. Translation gives CASSLLAGAYNEQFF.